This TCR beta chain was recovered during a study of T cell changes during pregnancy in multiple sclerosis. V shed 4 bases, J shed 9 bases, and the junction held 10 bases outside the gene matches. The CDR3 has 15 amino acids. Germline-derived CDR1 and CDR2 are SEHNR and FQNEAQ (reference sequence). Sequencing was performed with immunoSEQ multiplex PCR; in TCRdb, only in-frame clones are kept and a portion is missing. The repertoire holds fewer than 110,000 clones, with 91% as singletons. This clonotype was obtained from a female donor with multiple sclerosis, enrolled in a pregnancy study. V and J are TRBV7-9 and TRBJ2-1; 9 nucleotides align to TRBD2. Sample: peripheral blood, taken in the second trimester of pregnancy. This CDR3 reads CASSSLAGVWGEQFF. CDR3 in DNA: TGTGCCAGCAGCTCCTTAGCGGGAGTGTGGGGTGAGCAGTTCTTC.